This passage covers 27 T cell receptor beta chains from one sample sequenced in a study of immune heterogeneity within non-small cell lung tumors. Bulk tumor gDNA, 550 to 600 ng per sample, served as the TCR template. Surgery yielded several widely spaced biopsies per primary tumor. Undergoing curative surgery were patients whose non-small cell lung cancer was untreated and newly diagnosed. Amplifying TCR beta CDR3 involved multiplex PCR carried out with 32 V and 13 J primers. TCRdb processed the multiplex PCR reads anew with MiXCR; each CDR3 protein has one entry. The data show about 3,300 distinct CDR3 sequences, 27% seen once. The sample comprised lung tumor tissue. The receptors derive from a man aged 55 to 70 with non-small cell lung cancer.

About this clonotype itself: The junction does not match germline at one end; this may be a read error. The genes are TRBV7-3 and TRBJ1-3; the match to TRBD1 covers 10 bases. The CDR3 spans 14 residues. Germline assignment: CDR1 SGHTA and CDR2 FQGTGA. This chain's CDR3 is CPRDRGRDGNTIYF. The CDR3 DNA is TGCCCCCGGGACAGGGGACGTGATGGAAACACCATATATTTT.

Only one count was recorded for this clonotype. This may be a read error: a much more frequent sequence differs by one nucleotide. This chain uses TRBV12-3 or TRBV12-4 with TRBJ1-1; no firm D call. V dropped 0 bases and J dropped 4 bases, with 9 bases sitting between them. The CDR3 runs to 14 residues. The CDR3 is CASSLALRGTEAFF. CDR3 in DNA: TGTGCCAGCAGTTTAGCCCTCAGAGGCACTGAAGCTTTCTTT.

This clonotype has just a few counts. The DNA of the CDR3 is TGCGCCAGCCAAGCGACAGGGGTAAATTCACCCCTCCACTTT. Amino acid sequence: CASQATGVNSPLHF. This rearrangement joins TRBV5-1 to TRBJ1-6; 8 positions agree with TRBD1. CDR3 length: 14 residues. J lost 7 bases, V lost 7 bases, and 7 bases had no gene match. The germline V gene has CDR1 SGHRS and CDR2 YFSETQ. Full variable domain (outside the CDR3, taken from reference TRBV5-1 and TRBJ1-6): KAGVTQTPRYLIKTRGQQVTLSCSPISGHRSVSWYQQTPGQGLQFLFEYFSETQRNKGNFPGRFSGRQFSNSRSEMNVSTLELGDSALYLCASQATGVNSPLHFGNGTRLTVT.

The chain has TRBV12-3 or TRBV12-4 and TRBJ2-3; D may be TRBD1 (5 bases). This CDR3 region has 15 residues. The V and J ends lost 3 bases and 2 bases respectively, with 12 bases between them. CDR3 in amino acids: CASSFLQAATDTQYF. CDR3 DNA sequence: TGTGCCAGCAGTTTTTTACAGGCCGCCACAGATACGCAGTATTTT.

Comments on this clonotype: It may be a read error: a sequence one base away is much more abundant. CDR3 region: CASSQERGSTRELFF. In DNA form, the CDR3 reads TGTGCCAGCAGCCAAGAGAGGGGGAGCACCCGGGAGCTGTTTTTT. The rearrangement links TRBV3-1 to TRBJ2-2; D is perhaps TRBD1 (6 bases). Looked up from germline, CDR1 is LGHDT and CDR2 is YNNKEL (reference sequence). The CDR3 covers 15 residues.

In its sample, this clonotype ranks as medium-sized. This chain uses TRBV10-3 with TRBJ2-7; maybe TRBD1 (5 bases). V was cut by 8 bases and J by 7 bases, with 21 bases left in between. Germline V gene lookup returns CDR1 ENHRY and CDR2 SYGVKD. This CDR3 contains 14 residues. This chain's CDR3 is CAIALSGSIGEQYF. CDR3 coding DNA: TGTGCCATCGCACTGTCAGGGTCCATAGGGGAGCAGTACTTC.

This clonotype was detected a few times. The V and J genes are TRBV6-4 and TRBJ2-1, with TRBD1 identical over 8 bases. The trim removed 4 bases at V and 7 bases at J, leaving 9 bases unmatched. This CDR3 has 15 amino acids. Germline V lookup: CDR1 MRHNA, CDR2 SNTAGT. CDR3 coding DNA: TGTGCCAGCAGTGTGGAGGCAGGGGGCGGGAATGAGCAGTTCTTC. This encodes CASSVEAGGGNEQFF.

In this sample, this clonotype is medium-sized. J is TRBJ2-2 and V is TRBV3-1, with TRBD1 as a possible D gene (6 bases). This CDR3 is built from 15 residues. The ends were cut back, 0 bases at V and 4 bases at J, with 9 bases in the middle. In germline, CDR1 is LGHDT, CDR2 YNNKEL (reference sequence). The DNA of the CDR3 is TGTGCCAGCAGCCAAGAGAGGGGGAGCACCGGGGAGCTGTTTTTT. Translating it yields CASSQERGSTGELFF.

This chain connects TRBV2 to TRBJ2-3; 9 bases map to TRBD2. The length of the CDR3 is 16 residues. CDR1 and CDR2 from the germline V gene are SNHLY and FYNNEI. Trimming at V came to 3 bases and at J to 2 bases, leaving 6 bases not matched to a gene. CDR3 sequence reads: CASSDRLAEATDTQYF. In nucleotides, the CDR3 is TGTGCCAGCAGTGATAGACTAGCGGAGGCCACAGATACGCAGTATTTT. The variable domain in full, with the rest retrieved from reference TRBV2 and TRBJ2-3, is EPEVTQTPSHQVTQMGQEVILRCVPISNHLYFYWYRQILGQKVEFLVSFYNNEISEKSEIFDDQFSVERPDGSNFTLKIRSTKLEDSAMYFCASSDRLAEATDTQYFGPGTRLTVL.

The genes are TRBV7-8 and TRBJ2-7; tentatively, D is TRBD1 (6 bases). The CDR3 covers 14 residues. The germline V gene encodes CDR1 SGHVS and CDR2 FQNEAQ. The germline V and J ends were trimmed by 4 bases and 2 bases, with 12 bases remaining between them. Written as DNA, the CDR3 is TGTGCCAGCAGCTGGGCAGGGGAGACCTACGAGCAGTACTTC. Amino acids: CASSWAGETYEQYF.

The chain couples TRBV29-1 to TRBJ2-7; 10 positions agree with TRBD1. The ends lost 0 bases at V and 6 bases at J; junction bases unmatched: 2. The germline CDR1 and CDR2 sequences are SQVTM and ANQGSEA. CDR3 length: 13 residues. CDR3 loop: CSVEEGQGSEQYF. The CDR3 nucleotides are TGCAGCGTTGAAGAGGGACAGGGGTCCGAGCAGTACTTC.

This clonotype was observed a handful of times. The chain joins TRBV20-1 to TRBJ2-1, with a weak D call TRBD2 (6 bases). The CDR3 is 16 residues long. Per germline, CDR1 DFQATT and CDR2 SNEGSKA (reference sequence). Deletions cut 1 base from V and 6 bases from J, with 19 bases between. In DNA form, the CDR3 reads TGCAGTGCTAGAGCGGAGGGGCACAGAAGTTTCAATGAGCAGTTCTTC. Amino acid sequence: CSARAEGHRSFNEQFF.

This clonotype is large in the sample. The chain recombines TRBV20-1 with TRBJ1-2; 8 bases match TRBD1. V was clipped by 3 bases and J by 7 bases; unmatched bases: 13. This CDR3 is 15 amino acids long. The germline V gene has CDR1 DFQATT and CDR2 SNEGSKA (reference sequence). Here the CDR3 reads CSASPLDRGSGGYTF. DNA of the CDR3: TGCAGTGCTAGCCCCCTTGACAGGGGCTCTGGTGGCTACACCTTC.

This clonotype is termed medium-sized. The chain combines TRBV6-1 with TRBJ2-7, with D perhaps TRBD2 (6 bases). Per germline, CDR1 MNHNS and CDR2 SASEGT. CDR3 size: 14 residues. V lost 6 bases and J lost 3, with 15 bases in between. CDR3 DNA: TGTGCCAGCAGCCCCACTAGCTCCGGCTACGAGCAGTACTTC. This sequence encodes CASSPTSSGYEQYF.

Comment on this clonotype: This clone may be a read error of a much larger clone one base away. This chain joins TRBV24-1 and TRBJ2-2; 8 nucleotides match TRBD1. The CDR3 spans 16 residues. CDR1 is KGHDR, CDR2 SFDVKD, per germline. DNA of the CDR3: TGTGCCACCAGTGATCCTGGACAGGGATTTACCGTGGAGCTGTTTTTT. Amino acids: CATSDPGQGFTVELFF.

The chain carries TRBV6-2 or TRBV6-3 and TRBJ2-7, with 7 nucleotides matching TRBD1. V lost 7 bases and J lost 0; bases outside the gene matches: 15. The CDR3 runs 17 residues. Germline V gives CDR1 MNHEY, CDR2 SVGEGT. CDR3 coding DNA: TGTGCCAGCATCGACAGGGCCCGATCGCGCAGCTCCTACGAGCAGTACTTC. Translation: CASIDRARSRSSYEQYF.

Note on this clonotype: A read error is possible here, since a much larger clone lies one base away. V is TRBV6-1 and J is TRBJ1-5; TRBD1 is a possible D gene (6 bases). The CDR3 consists of 14 residues. CDR1 and CDR2 from the germline V gene are MNHNS and SASEGT. Trimming stripped 6 bases from V and 4 bases from J, with 13 bases between. The CDR3 nucleotides read TGTGCCAGCAGCACCGGGACAAGGAATCAGCCCCAGCATTTT. Translation: CASSTGTRNQPQHF.

Judged by abundance, this clonotype is medium-sized. The V gene is TRBV11-2, the J gene TRBJ2-3; D ambiguous. The CDR3 contains 13 residues. Trimming stripped 1 base from V and 4 bases from J, with 6 bases between. Germline-derived CDR1 and CDR2 are SGHAT and FQNNGV. This CDR3 reads CASSLGYPDTQYF. In DNA form, the CDR3 reads TGTGCCAGCAGCTTAGGGTATCCAGATACGCAGTATTTT.

This clonotype turned up a few times. The J gene is TRBJ2-3, the V gene TRBV5-1; D might be TRBD1 (5 bases). This CDR3 contains 15 residues. The V end was cut by 2 bases, the J end by 0 bases, with 10 bases between. Germline CDR1 reads SGHRS; CDR2 reads YFSETQ. The CDR3, as DNA: TGCGCCAGCAGCTTCGACAGCATAAGCACAGATACGCAGTATTTT. It specifies CASSFDSISTDTQYF.

A few counts support this clonotype. This rearrangement joins TRBV25-1 to TRBJ2-1, with 14 bases that match TRBD2. Per the germline V gene, CDR1 is MGHDK and CDR2 is SYGVNS. CDR3 length equals 17 residues. After removal of 6 bases from V and 1 base from J, the junction contained 5 bases not matched to a gene. Here the CDR3 DNA reads TGTGCCAGCAGCCGACTAGCGGGAGGGTCTTCCTACAATGAGCAGTTCTTC. Translation gives CASSRLAGGSSYNEQFF.

This clonotype ranks as medium-sized. This sequence joins TRBV6-2 or TRBV6-3 and TRBJ2-1; D uncertain. Germline lookup yields CDR1 MNHEY and CDR2 SVGEGT. V was shortened by 7 bases and J by 8 bases, with 27 bases between the two germline ends. This CDR3 spans 17 amino acids. CDR3 sequence: CASTFSSRTPSRDEQFF. The CDR3 nucleotides are TGTGCCAGCACCTTTTCATCCCGGACCCCGAGTAGAGATGAGCAGTTCTTC.

Relative to its sample, this clonotype is medium-sized (0.01 to 0.1%). This sequence joins TRBV6-6 and TRBJ2-3; D possibly matches TRBD1 or TRBD2 (6 bases each). The CDR3 spans 18 residues. With 2 bases removed from V and 3 bases from J, the gap between germline ends came to 21 bases. Germline CDR1 is MNHNY and CDR2 is SVGAGI (reference sequence). The CDR3 nucleotides read TGTGCCAGCAGTTACGGGGGGCCGTGGACCGGAGGGACAGATACGCAGTATTTT. It codes for CASSYGGPWTGGTDTQYF.

V usage is TRBV4-1 and J usage is TRBJ2-7; 9 bases align to TRBD1. With V trimmed by 1 base and J by 5 bases, 3 bases remained unmatched. This CDR3 is 14 amino acids long. Germline V gene sequence: CDR1 MGHRA, CDR2 YSYEKL. CDR3 DNA: TGCGCCAGCAGCCAAGCACAGGGGGCCCACGAGCAGTACTTC. Translating it yields CASSQAQGAHEQYF.

The sample holds a few counts of this clonotype. The chain carries TRBV6-1 and TRBJ2-2; weak D call: TRBD1 (6 bases). The CDR3 extends over 15 amino acids. The V gene's germline CDR1 is MNHNS and CDR2 SASEGT. V was cut by 5 bases and J by 5 bases, with 15 bases left in between. CDR3: CASSSDRRITGELFF. CDR3 DNA sequence: TGTGCCAGCAGTTCCGACAGGAGAATAACCGGGGAGCTGTTTTTT.

The CDR3: CATSESWTGEAFF. The CDR3 coding sequence is TGTGCCACCAGTGAATCCTGGACAGGGGAAGCTTTCTTT. The J gene is TRBJ1-1, the V gene TRBV24-1, with 8 bases fitting TRBD1. The CDR3 contains 13 residues. CDR1 is KGHDR, CDR2 SFDVKD, per germline. Losses at the gene ends were 4 bases for V and 8 bases for J; bases not matched to a gene: 5.

The genes are TRBV20-1 and TRBJ2-1; a possible D gene is TRBD1 (5 bases). CDR1 and CDR2 (germline): DFQATT, SNEGSKA (reference sequence). Deletions cut 1 base from V and 9 bases from J, with 16 bases between. This CDR3 comprises 14 residues. The CDR3: CSARGQPGQGEQFF. In DNA form, the CDR3 reads TGCAGTGCTAGAGGACAGCCAGGGCAAGGTGAGCAGTTCTTC.

The chain is built from TRBV30 and TRBJ2-7; 8 nucleotides line up with TRBD2. Germline CDR1 is GTSNPN and CDR2 is SVGIG (reference sequence). The CDR3 consists of 15 residues. V was pared by 3 bases and J by 2 bases, with 9 bases of the junction left unmatched. The CDR3 here is CAWSGDGRAAYEQYF. The CDR3 DNA follows: TGTGCCTGGAGCGGGGACGGGAGGGCGGCCTACGAGCAGTACTTC.